The 9 T cell receptor beta chains in this list originate from one sample, sequenced in a study of shared T cell receptors in the human thymus (dated by TCRdb to about 2021). The method was the immunoSEQ multiplex PCR assay. TCRdb stores this immuneACCESS table with in-frame sequences only. Part of the clones is absent; in the studies checked, under half of the shortfall reflects unresolved V genes, and no reason is known for the rest. Across this sample there are approximately 730,000 clones, with over 75% seen only once. The ten largest make up roughly 0.01% of the sample. This sample was also put to use in a study of human thymus T cells.

The specimen sequenced was thymocytes. These TCRs come from a girl under three years old with a congenital heart defect. Donor details come from another sample of the same person, matched by shared clones.

The rearrangement joins TRBV12-1 to TRBJ2-7; no check of the table's D call, TRBD2, against the DNA was made. TRBV12-1 is a listed pseudogene. This CDR3 is built from 14 residues. The CDR3 DNA reads as TGTGCCAGCAGCTTTGAACGGGGGAATAACGAGCAGTACTTC. Residues: CASSFERGNNEQYF.

V is TRBV7-2 and J is TRBJ1-2; perhaps TRBD1 as D (5 bases). The germline CDR1 and CDR2 sequences are SGHTA and FQGNSA. The CDR3 is 15 residues long. With 2 bases removed from V and 4 bases from J, the gap between germline ends came to 14 bases. The CDR3 sequence: CASSLHGLGAYGYTF. CDR3 DNA: TGTGCCAGCAGCTTACATGGGCTTGGGGCCTATGGCTACACCTTC.

V is TRBV6-5 and J is TRBJ2-7; 9 bases fit TRBD1. The germline gives CDR1 MNHEY, CDR2 SVGAGI. Trimming at V came to 5 bases and at J to 2 bases, leaving 4 bases not matched to a gene. The CDR3 sequence is 14 residues long. CDR3 sequence (DNA): TGTGCCAGCAGTAAACGACAGGGGGCCTACGAGCAGTACTTC. As protein: CASSKRQGAYEQYF.

V usage is TRBV4-1 and J usage is TRBJ2-5; possible D gene TRBD2, 7 bases. Trimming removed 1 base from V and 1 base from J, with 16 bases in between. CDR1 is MGHRA, CDR2 YSYEKL, per germline. CDR3 length: 17 amino acids. In nucleotides, the CDR3 is TGCGCCAGCAGCCAAGTACGAGGGGGGGGGCCCCAAGAGACCCAGTACTTC. Protein sequence: CASSQVRGGGPQETQYF.

The chain is built from TRBV7-9 and TRBJ2-7; the match to TRBD1 covers 9 bases. The CDR3 is 13 residues long. V lost 4 bases and J lost 5; bases outside the gene matches: 3. Per the germline V gene, CDR1 is SEHNR and CDR2 is FQNEAQ (reference sequence). The DNA for the CDR3 is TGTGCCAGCAGCTGGACAGGGGAGGACGAGCAGTACTTC. Protein: CASSWTGEDEQYF.

This rearrangement joins TRBV7-2 to TRBJ1-6, with D possibly being TRBD1 (6 bases). V was pared by 1 base and J by 8 bases, with 15 bases between. CDR1 and CDR2 from the germline V gene are SGHTA and FQGNSA. The CDR3 spans 16 residues. CDR3 protein: CASSLEKTGMDSPLHF. The CDR3 nucleotides read TGTGCCAGCAGCTTAGAGAAGACAGGAATGGATTCACCCCTCCACTTT.

The chain's CDR3 is CASSPGQFMNTEAFF. CDR3 DNA: TGTGCCAGCAGTCCGGGACAGTTCATGAACACTGAAGCTTTCTTT. The V and J genes are TRBV25-1 and TRBJ1-1, with 7 bases aligning to TRBD1. V shed 5 bases, J shed 0 bases, and the junction held 6 bases outside the gene matches. CDR3 length equals 15 residues. CDR1 and CDR2 (germline): MGHDK, SYGVNS. Full variable domain (missing parts from reference TRBV25-1 and TRBJ1-1): EADIYQTPRYLVIGTGKKITLECSQTMGHDKMYWYQQDPGMELHLIHYSYGVNSTEKGDLSSESTVSRIRTEHFPLTLESARPSHTSQYLCASSPGQFMNTEAFFGQGTRLTVV.

This clone was seen only a few times. The chain is built from TRBV7-9 and TRBJ2-1; 9 nucleotides align to TRBD2. In germline, CDR1 is SEHNR, CDR2 FQNEAQ (reference sequence). The CDR3 is 13 residues long. With V trimmed by 2 bases and J by 9 bases, 2 bases remained unmatched. This chain's CDR3 is CASSLQAGGEQFF. The CDR3 nucleotides are TGTGCCAGCAGCTTACAAGCGGGGGGTGAGCAGTTCTTC.

The chain is built from TRBV7-9 and TRBJ2-1; D possibly corresponds to TRBD1 (5 bases). CDR3 length: 14 residues. Germline CDR1 is SEHNR and CDR2 is FQNEAQ (reference sequence). Trimming stripped 4 bases from V and 4 bases from J, with 11 bases between. The CDR3 region is CASSSNRLYNEQFF. The CDR3 DNA reads TGTGCCAGCAGCTCGAACAGGTTATACAATGAGCAGTTCTTC.